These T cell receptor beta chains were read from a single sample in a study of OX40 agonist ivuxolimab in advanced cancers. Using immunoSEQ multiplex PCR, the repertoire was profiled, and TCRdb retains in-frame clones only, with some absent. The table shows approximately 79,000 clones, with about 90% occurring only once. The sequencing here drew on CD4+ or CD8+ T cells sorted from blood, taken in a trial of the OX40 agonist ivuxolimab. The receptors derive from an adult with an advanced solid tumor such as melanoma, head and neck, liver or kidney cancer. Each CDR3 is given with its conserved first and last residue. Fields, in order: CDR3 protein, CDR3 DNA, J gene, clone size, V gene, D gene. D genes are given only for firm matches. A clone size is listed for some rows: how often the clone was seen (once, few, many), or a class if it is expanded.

CDR3aa: CASGFPRGGGTYYEQYF; CDR3nt: TGTGCTAGTGGTTTCCCGCGGGGCGGGGGGACCTACTACGAGCAGTACTTC; j_gene: TRBJ2-7; abundance: .; v_gene: TRBV12-5; d_gene: TRBD2
CDR3aa: CASSQVEGRTEAFF; CDR3nt: TGCGCCAGCAGCCAAGTGGAGGGCCGGACTGAAGCTTTCTTT; j_gene: TRBJ1-1; abundance: once; v_gene: TRBV4-1; d_gene: .
CDR3aa: CASSLGAGGPDTQYF; CDR3nt: TGTGCCAGCAGCTTAGGGGCAGGGGGCCCAGATACGCAGTATTTT; j_gene: TRBJ2-3; abundance: .; v_gene: TRBV13; d_gene: TRBD1
CDR3aa: CATSSMTNTEAFF; CDR3nt: TGTGCCACCAGCAGCATGACGAACACTGAAGCTTTCTTT; j_gene: TRBJ1-1; abundance: .; v_gene: TRBV15; d_gene: .
CDR3aa: CASSDTSGRYNEQFF; CDR3nt: TGTGCCAGCAGCGATACTAGCGGGAGGTACAATGAGCAGTTCTTC; j_gene: TRBJ2-1; abundance: .; v_gene: TRBV9; d_gene: TRBD2
CDR3aa: CASSPGLAGGEQYF; CDR3nt: TGTGCCAGTAGTCCGGGACTAGCGGGGGGCGAGCAGTACTTC; j_gene: TRBJ2-7; abundance: once; v_gene: TRBV19; d_gene: TRBD2
CDR3aa: CAISDPPAGYEQYF; CDR3nt: TGTGCCATCAGTGACCCCCCTGCGGGCTACGAGCAGTACTTC; j_gene: TRBJ2-7; abundance: .; v_gene: TRBV25-1; d_gene: .
CDR3aa: CASAPGGGYEQYF; CDR3nt: TGTGCCAGTGCCCCGGGGGGCGGGTACGAGCAGTACTTC; j_gene: TRBJ2-7; abundance: .; v_gene: TRBV19; d_gene: .
CDR3aa: CSVEWTGGYGYTF; CDR3nt: TGCAGCGTTGAGTGGACAGGGGGCTATGGCTACACCTTC; j_gene: TRBJ1-2; abundance: .; v_gene: TRBV29-1; d_gene: TRBD1
CDR3aa: CASSPGQGHEQYF; CDR3nt: TGTGCCAGCAGCCCGGGACAGGGCCACGAGCAGTACTTC; j_gene: TRBJ2-7; abundance: .; v_gene: TRBV27; d_gene: TRBD1
CDR3aa: CASSIPGTGREQYF; CDR3nt: TGTGCCAGTAGTATCCCCGGGACAGGGAGGGAGCAGTACTTC; j_gene: TRBJ2-7; abundance: .; v_gene: TRBV19; d_gene: TRBD1
CDR3aa: CASRHGYNEQFF; CDR3nt: TGTGCCAGCAGACACGGCTACAATGAGCAGTTCTTC; j_gene: TRBJ2-1; abundance: .; v_gene: TRBV7-2; d_gene: .
CDR3aa: CASSLGINEQFF; CDR3nt: TGTGCCAGCAGCTTGGGGATTAATGAGCAGTTCTTC; j_gene: TRBJ2-1; abundance: .; v_gene: TRBV11-3; d_gene: .
CDR3aa: CASSLDQVYEQYF; CDR3nt: TGTGCCAGCAGCTTAGATCAGGTGTACGAGCAGTACTTC; j_gene: TRBJ2-7; abundance: .; v_gene: TRBV11-2; d_gene: .
CDR3aa: CASSLITHEQYF; CDR3nt: TGTGCCAGCAGCTTGATTACCCACGAGCAGTACTTC; j_gene: TRBJ2-7; abundance: .; v_gene: TRBV7-8; d_gene: .
CDR3aa: CASSLSTTSSYNEQFF; CDR3nt: TGTGCCAGCAGTTTAAGTACTACGAGCTCCTACAATGAGCAGTTCTTC; j_gene: TRBJ2-1; abundance: once; v_gene: TRBV27; d_gene: .
CDR3aa: CASGSSGTPAQETQYF; CDR3nt: TGTGCTAGTGGTTCCTCCGGGACGCCAGCCCAAGAGACCCAGTACTTC; j_gene: TRBJ2-5; abundance: .; v_gene: TRBV12-5; d_gene: .
CDR3aa: CASSQESPSNQPQHF; CDR3nt: TGCGCCAGCAGCCAAGAATCGCCTAGCAATCAGCCCCAGCATTTT; j_gene: TRBJ1-5; abundance: few; v_gene: TRBV4-1; d_gene: .
CDR3aa: CAISESYQNYGYTF; CDR3nt: TGTGCCATCAGTGAGTCGTATCAAAACTATGGCTACACCTTC; j_gene: TRBJ1-2; abundance: .; v_gene: TRBV10-3; d_gene: .
CDR3aa: CASSDAVTSGGPSSYNEQFF; CDR3nt: TGTGCCAGCAGTGACGCGGTGACTAGCGGGGGTCCCAGCTCCTACAATGAGCAGTTCTTC; j_gene: TRBJ2-1; abundance: .; v_gene: TRBV6-4; d_gene: TRBD2
CDR3aa: CASSQFLGAQSYEQYF; CDR3nt: TGTGCCAGCAGCCAGTTCCTAGGGGCCCAATCCTACGAGCAGTACTTC; j_gene: TRBJ2-7; abundance: .; v_gene: TRBV14; d_gene: .
CDR3aa: CASSITGGETQYF; CDR3nt: TGTGCCAGTAGTATAACAGGGGGGGAGACCCAGTACTTC; j_gene: TRBJ2-5; abundance: .; v_gene: TRBV19; d_gene: TRBD1
CDR3aa: CASSDAGGPTDTQYF; CDR3nt: TGCGCCAGCAGTGATGCGGGGGGCCCCACAGATACGCAGTATTTT; j_gene: TRBJ2-3; abundance: .; v_gene: TRBV10-1; d_gene: TRBD2
CDR3aa: CASSSDRGRSYEQYF; CDR3nt: TGTGCCAGCAGCTCAGACAGGGGTCGCTCCTACGAGCAGTACTTC; j_gene: TRBJ2-7; abundance: .; v_gene: TRBV7-9; d_gene: TRBD1
CDR3aa: CASSYFTGRTVYEQYF; CDR3nt: TGTGCCAGCAGCTATTTCACAGGGCGCACCGTCTACGAGCAGTACTTC; j_gene: TRBJ2-7; abundance: .; v_gene: TRBV13; d_gene: .
CDR3aa: CASSLVATGLTGELFF; CDR3nt: TGTGCCAGCAGCTTAGTAGCGACAGGGTTGACCGGGGAGCTGTTTTTT; j_gene: TRBJ2-2; abundance: .; v_gene: TRBV7-8; d_gene: TRBD1
CDR3aa: CASSPTLGNIQYF; CDR3nt: TGTGCCAGCAGCCCTACCTTGGGGAACATTCAGTACTTC; j_gene: TRBJ2-4; abundance: .; v_gene: TRBV7-9; d_gene: .
CDR3aa: CASSYILDALTDTQYF; CDR3nt: TGTGCCAGCAGTTACATACTAGATGCCCTCACAGATACGCAGTATTTT; j_gene: TRBJ2-3; abundance: .; v_gene: TRBV6-6; d_gene: .
CDR3aa: CASSQITGELFF; CDR3nt: TGTGCCAGCAGCCAAATAACCGGGGAGCTGTTTTTT; j_gene: TRBJ2-2; abundance: .; v_gene: TRBV5-4; d_gene: .
CDR3aa: CASSADGTGANTGELFF; CDR3nt: TGTGCCAGCAGTGCAGATGGGACAGGGGCTAACACCGGGGAGCTGTTTTTT; j_gene: TRBJ2-2; abundance: .; v_gene: TRBV25-1; d_gene: TRBD1
CDR3aa: CASSQDRSGNGYTF; CDR3nt: TGCGCCAGCAGCCAAGATCGATCAGGAAATGGCTACACCTTC; j_gene: TRBJ1-2; abundance: once; v_gene: TRBV4-3; d_gene: .
CDR3aa: CASIGTTHHGYTF; CDR3nt: TGTGCCAGTATTGGGACAACTCACCATGGCTACACCTTC; j_gene: TRBJ1-2; abundance: .; v_gene: TRBV19; d_gene: .
CDR3aa: CASSEGPGRNTGELFF; CDR3nt: TGTGCCAGCAGTGAAGGACCGGGACGCAACACCGGGGAGCTGTTTTTT; j_gene: TRBJ2-2; abundance: .; v_gene: TRBV6-1; d_gene: .
CDR3aa: CASSATGGYEQYF; CDR3nt: TGTGCCAGCAGCGCGACAGGGGGCTACGAGCAGTACTTC; j_gene: TRBJ2-7; abundance: .; v_gene: TRBV7-9; d_gene: TRBD1
CDR3aa: CASSLPGTGGAGELFF; CDR3nt: TGTGCCAGCAGCTTGCCTGGGACAGGGGGGGCCGGGGAGCTGTTTTTT; j_gene: TRBJ2-2; abundance: .; v_gene: TRBV5-4; d_gene: TRBD1
CDR3aa: CASSVIGQGHGYTF; CDR3nt: TGTGCCAGCAGCGTAATAGGACAGGGGCACGGCTACACCTTC; j_gene: TRBJ1-2; abundance: .; v_gene: TRBV9; d_gene: TRBD1
CDR3aa: CASSDHTQGETYEQYF; CDR3nt: TGTGCCAGCAGTGACCATACACAGGGAGAAACCTACGAGCAGTACTTC; j_gene: TRBJ2-7; abundance: .; v_gene: TRBV25-1; d_gene: .
CDR3aa: CASSVLGGTLSYEQYF; CDR3nt: TGTGCCAGCAGTGTCCTAGGGGGGACCCTCTCCTACGAGCAGTACTTC; j_gene: TRBJ2-7; abundance: once; v_gene: TRBV27; d_gene: .
CDR3aa: CSAILDRGIYEQYF; CDR3nt: TGCAGCGCTATATTAGATCGGGGGATCTACGAGCAGTACTTC; j_gene: TRBJ2-7; abundance: .; v_gene: TRBV29-1; d_gene: .
CDR3aa: CASSLEPGASYNSPLHF; CDR3nt: TGTGCCAGCAGCTTAGAGCCGGGGGCATCCTATAATTCACCCCTCCACTTT; j_gene: TRBJ1-6; abundance: .; v_gene: TRBV7-6; d_gene: .
CDR3aa: CASSYRGHEQYF; CDR3nt: TGTGCCAGCAGTTACAGGGGGCACGAGCAGTACTTC; j_gene: TRBJ2-7; abundance: .; v_gene: TRBV5-4; d_gene: TRBD1
CDR3aa: CASSGAGATQPQHF; CDR3nt: TGCGCCAGCAGTGGGGCGGGGGCCACACAGCCCCAGCATTTT; j_gene: TRBJ1-5; abundance: .; v_gene: TRBV4-1; d_gene: .
CDR3aa: CASSLGWGQGVTDTQYF; CDR3nt: TGTGCCAGCAGCTTAGGGTGGGGACAGGGGGTAACAGATACGCAGTATTTT; j_gene: TRBJ2-3; abundance: .; v_gene: TRBV7-6; d_gene: TRBD1
CDR3aa: CASRHTGNTEAFF; CDR3nt: TGTGCCAGCAGACATACAGGGAACACTGAAGCTTTCTTT; j_gene: TRBJ1-1; abundance: .; v_gene: TRBV25-1; d_gene: .
CDR3aa: CASSWGEDSTNEKLFF; CDR3nt: TGCGCCAGCAGCTGGGGAGAAGATTCAACTAATGAAAAACTGTTTTTT; j_gene: TRBJ1-4; abundance: .; v_gene: TRBV5-1; d_gene: .
CDR3aa: CASTPGGGNTGELFF; CDR3nt: TGTGCCAGCACCCCTGGAGGAGGGAACACCGGGGAGCTGTTTTTT; j_gene: TRBJ2-2; abundance: .; v_gene: TRBV9; d_gene: .
CDR3aa: CASSWREGAEAFF; CDR3nt: TGTGCCAGCAGCTGGAGGGAGGGGGCTGAAGCTTTCTTT; j_gene: TRBJ1-1; abundance: .; v_gene: TRBV5-4; d_gene: .
CDR3aa: CARGGAGGVQPQHF; CDR3nt: TGTGCCCGCGGGGGGGCAGGGGGCGTTCAGCCCCAGCATTTT; j_gene: TRBJ1-5; abundance: .; v_gene: TRBV9; d_gene: TRBD1
CDR3aa: CASSKAPGPGELFF; CDR3nt: TGTGCCAGCAGCAAAGCGCCAGGGCCAGGGGAGCTGTTTTTT; j_gene: TRBJ2-2; abundance: .; v_gene: TRBV21-1; d_gene: .
CDR3aa: CATSRDDTWKRYGYTF; CDR3nt: TGTGCCACCAGCAGAGACGATACTTGGAAACGCTATGGCTACACCTTC; j_gene: TRBJ1-2; abundance: .; v_gene: TRBV15; d_gene: .
CDR3aa: CASQDEGGPYNEQFF; CDR3nt: TGTGCCAGCCAGGACGAGGGGGGACCCTACAATGAGCAGTTCTTC; j_gene: TRBJ2-1; abundance: .; v_gene: TRBV7-9; d_gene: .
CDR3aa: CASSFPAGSGYGYTF; CDR3nt: TGTGCCAGCAGCTTTCCCGCAGGGTCGGGCTATGGCTACACCTTC; j_gene: TRBJ1-2; abundance: .; v_gene: TRBV5-4; d_gene: .